This note documents a single TCR beta chain sequence. The antigen remains undetermined. These data belong to a study of T cell responses to AZD1222 COVID-19 vaccine. Study results and caveats: Dominant CD4 TCR responses targeted spike regions 160-218 and 743-854. Clonal diversity was possibly underestimated; the donors were predominantly white British and more often female.

The V end lost 3 bases, the J end lost 4 bases, and 24 bases lay between the germline ends. Germline assignment: CDR1 GTSNPN and CDR2 SVGIG (reference sequence). This CDR3 region has 17 residues. Second doses at about 4 or about 12 weeks were pooled. This table comes from immunoSEQ multiplex PCR, and its TCRdb copy is limited to in-frame clones, with some not included. The table includes 150,000 to 200,000 clones, about 93% detected once. The sample here was peripheral blood, taken 28 days after the second AZD1222 dose. The chain joins TRBV30 to TRBJ1-2, with D maybe TRBD1 (6 bases). The sequence came from an adult who received the AZD1222 COVID-19 vaccine. CDR3 in amino acids: CAWRVGFRGGPIYGYTF. The CDR3 region has the DNA TGTGCCTGGAGAGTGGGTTTTAGGGGGGGACCAATCTATGGCTACACCTTC.